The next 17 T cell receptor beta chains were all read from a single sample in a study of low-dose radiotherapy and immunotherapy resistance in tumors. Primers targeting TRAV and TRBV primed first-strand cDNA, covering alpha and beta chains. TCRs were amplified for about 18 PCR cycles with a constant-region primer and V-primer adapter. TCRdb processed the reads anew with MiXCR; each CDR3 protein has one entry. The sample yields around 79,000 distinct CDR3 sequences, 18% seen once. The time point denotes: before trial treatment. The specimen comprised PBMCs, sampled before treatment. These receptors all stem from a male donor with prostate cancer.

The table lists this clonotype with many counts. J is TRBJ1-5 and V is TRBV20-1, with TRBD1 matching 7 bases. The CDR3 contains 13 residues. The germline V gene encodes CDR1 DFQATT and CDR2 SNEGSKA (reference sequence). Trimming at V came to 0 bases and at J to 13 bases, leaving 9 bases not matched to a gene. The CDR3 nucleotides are TGCAGTGCTAGAGACCAAGACAGGGTTTATCAGCATTTT. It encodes CSARDQDRVYQHF.

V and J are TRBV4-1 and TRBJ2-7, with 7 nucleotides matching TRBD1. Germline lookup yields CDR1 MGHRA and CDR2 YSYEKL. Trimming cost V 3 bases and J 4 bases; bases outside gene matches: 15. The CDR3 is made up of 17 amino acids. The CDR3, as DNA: TGCGCCAGCAGCCAGGACAGGAGCCCCGCTCCTACATACGAGCAGTACTTC. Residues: CASSQDRSPAPTYEQYF.

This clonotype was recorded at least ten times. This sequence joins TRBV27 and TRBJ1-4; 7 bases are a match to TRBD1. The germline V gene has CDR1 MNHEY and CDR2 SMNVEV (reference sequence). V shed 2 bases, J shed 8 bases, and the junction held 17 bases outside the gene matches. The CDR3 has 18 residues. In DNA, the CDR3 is TGTGCCAGCAGTTTAAGGCCACAGGGGACGAATATTGGGGAAAAACTGTTTTTT. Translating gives CASSLRPQGTNIGEKLFF.

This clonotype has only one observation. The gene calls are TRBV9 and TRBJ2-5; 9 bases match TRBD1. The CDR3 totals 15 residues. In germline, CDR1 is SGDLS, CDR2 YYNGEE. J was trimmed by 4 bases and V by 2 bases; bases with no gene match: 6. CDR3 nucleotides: TGTGCCAGCAGCGTTGGGACAGGGTCCAGAGAGACCCAGTACTTC. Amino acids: CASSVGTGSRETQYF.

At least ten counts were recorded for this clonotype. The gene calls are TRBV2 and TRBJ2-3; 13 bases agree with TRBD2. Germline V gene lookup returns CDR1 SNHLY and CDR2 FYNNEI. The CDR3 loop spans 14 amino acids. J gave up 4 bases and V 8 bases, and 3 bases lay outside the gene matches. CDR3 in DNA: TGTGCCAGCCTACTAGCGGGAGGGTCAGATACGCAGTATTTT. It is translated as CASLLAGGSDTQYF.

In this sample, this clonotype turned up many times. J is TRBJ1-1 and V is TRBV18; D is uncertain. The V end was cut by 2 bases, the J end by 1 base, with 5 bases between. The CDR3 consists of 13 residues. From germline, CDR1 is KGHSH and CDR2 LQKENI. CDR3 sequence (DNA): TGTGCCAGCTCACCAAAGGAGAACACTGAAGCTTTCTTT. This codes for CASSPKENTEAFF.

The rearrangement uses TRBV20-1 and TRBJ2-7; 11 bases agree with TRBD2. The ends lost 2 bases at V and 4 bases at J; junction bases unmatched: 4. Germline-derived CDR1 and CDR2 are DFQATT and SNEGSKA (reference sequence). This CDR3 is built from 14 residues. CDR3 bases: TGCAGTGCTAGACCGACTAGCGGGACGTACGAGCAGTACTTC. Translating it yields CSARPTSGTYEQYF.

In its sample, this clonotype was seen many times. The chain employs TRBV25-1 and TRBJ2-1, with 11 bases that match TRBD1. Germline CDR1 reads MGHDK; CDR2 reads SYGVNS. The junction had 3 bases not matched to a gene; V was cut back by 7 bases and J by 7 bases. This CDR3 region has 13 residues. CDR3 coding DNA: TGTGCCAGCACGGGACAGGGGGGGAATGAGCAGTTCTTC. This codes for CASTGQGGNEQFF.

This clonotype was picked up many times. This CDR3 reads CASTTGVAEAFF. The CDR3 DNA follows: TGTGCCAGCACGACAGGGGTAGCTGAAGCTTTCTTT. This chain uses TRBV6-1 with TRBJ1-1; 8 bases agree with TRBD1. Germline V gene data show CDR1 as MNHNS and CDR2 as SASEGT. The CDR3 is 12 amino acids. Germline trimming cut 7 bases from V and 6 bases from J; bases unmatched to any gene: 4.

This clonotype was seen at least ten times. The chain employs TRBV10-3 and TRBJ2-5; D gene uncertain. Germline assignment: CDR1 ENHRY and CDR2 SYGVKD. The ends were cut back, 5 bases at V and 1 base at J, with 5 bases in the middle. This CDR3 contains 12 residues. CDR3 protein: CAISTGQETQYF. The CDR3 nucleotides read TGTGCCATCAGTACGGGCCAAGAGACCCAGTACTTC.

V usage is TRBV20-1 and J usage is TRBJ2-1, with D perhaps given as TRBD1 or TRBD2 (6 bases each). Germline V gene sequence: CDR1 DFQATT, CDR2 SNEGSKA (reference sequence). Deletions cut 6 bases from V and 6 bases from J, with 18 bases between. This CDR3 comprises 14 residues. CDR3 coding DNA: TGCAGTGCCCCGACCCCGGGGGCTTCCAATGAGCAGTTCTTC. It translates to CSAPTPGASNEQFF.

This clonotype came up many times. This chain's CDR3 is CASSPGDTDTQYF. Here the CDR3 DNA reads TGCGCCAGCAGCCCCGGGGACACAGATACGCAGTATTTT. The genes are TRBV5-1 and TRBJ2-3; TRBD2 is a possible D gene (5 bases). Germline loops: CDR1 SGHRS, CDR2 YFSETQ. This CDR3 contains 13 residues. V was cut by 4 bases and J by 2 bases, with 8 bases left in between.

For the CDR3, the DNA is TGCGCCAGCAGCTTGGGACTAGCGACCGAGCAGTACTTC. This codes for CASSLGLATEQYF. V and J are TRBV5-1 and TRBJ2-7; 8 nucleotides match TRBD2. The germline CDR1 and CDR2 sequences are SGHRS and YFSETQ. The CDR3 loop spans 13 amino acids. V lost 0 bases, J lost 6 bases, and 2 bases stayed unmatched. Together with reference TRBV5-1 and TRBJ2-7, the CDR3 gives the full variable domain: KAGVTQTPRYLIKTRGQQVTLSCSPISGHRSVSWYQQTPGQGLQFLFEYFSETQRNKGNFPGRFSGRQFSNSRSEMNVSTLELGDSALYLCASSLGLATEQYFGPGTRLTVT.

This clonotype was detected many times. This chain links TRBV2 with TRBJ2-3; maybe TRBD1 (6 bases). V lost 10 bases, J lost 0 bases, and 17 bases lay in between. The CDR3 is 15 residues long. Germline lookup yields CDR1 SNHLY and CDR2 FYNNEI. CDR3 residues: CATPLTGSSTDTQYF. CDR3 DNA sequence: TGTGCCACTCCCTTAACAGGGTCTAGCACAGATACGCAGTATTTT.

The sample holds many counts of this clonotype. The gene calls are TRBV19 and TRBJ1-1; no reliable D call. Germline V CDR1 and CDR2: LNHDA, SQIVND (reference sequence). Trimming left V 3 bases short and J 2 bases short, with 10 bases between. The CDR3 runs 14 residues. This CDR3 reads CASSIVFGNTEAFF. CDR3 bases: TGTGCCAGTAGTATCGTCTTCGGTAACACTGAAGCTTTCTTT.

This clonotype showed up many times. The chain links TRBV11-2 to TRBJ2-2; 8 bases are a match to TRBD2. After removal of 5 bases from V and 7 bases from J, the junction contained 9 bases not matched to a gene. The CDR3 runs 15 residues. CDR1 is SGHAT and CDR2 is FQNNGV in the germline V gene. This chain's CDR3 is CASSLNSGIFGELFF. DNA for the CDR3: TGTGCCAGCAGCCTCAATAGCGGGATTTTCGGGGAGCTGTTTTTT.

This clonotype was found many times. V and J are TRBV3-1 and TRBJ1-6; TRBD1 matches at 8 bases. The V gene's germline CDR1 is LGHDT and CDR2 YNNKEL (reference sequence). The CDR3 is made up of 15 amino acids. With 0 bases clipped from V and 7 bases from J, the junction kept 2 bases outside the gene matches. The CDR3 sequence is CASSQEWTGNSPLHF. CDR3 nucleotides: TGTGCCAGCAGCCAAGAATGGACAGGGAATTCACCCCTCCACTTT.